This T cell receptor (beta chain) originates from a study of blood T cell repertoires in COVID-19. This CDR3 is 15 amino acids long. From germline, CDR1 is SGHRS and CDR2 YFSETQ. V dropped 0 bases and J dropped 9; count of bases not matched to a gene: 8. The repertoire was sequenced with immunoSEQ multiplex PCR; TCRdb's copy has only in-frame clones and lacks some. The repertoire consists of approximately 480,000 clones, with 89% occurring once and the leading ten covering approximately 0.9%. This chain joins TRBV5-1 and TRBJ2-1; 8 bases line up with TRBD1. This TCR was recovered from a man aged 18 to 30 with COVID-19, enrolled during active disease. The specimen was peripheral blood. DNA of the CDR3: TGCGCCAGCAGCTTGGCCCTGACAGGGGATGGTGAGCAGTTCTTC. This codes for CASSLALTGDGEQFF.